The 25 T cell receptor beta chains presented below share a single source sample, sequenced in a study of pediatric ulcerative colitis. Sequencing used immunoSEQ multiplex PCR; TCRdb keeps in-frame clones, though not all of them. Among roughly 19,000 clones listed, less than 85% were seen once. The rectum was sampled with one to two pinch biopsies at colonoscopy. The sequencing sample was made of gut tissue. The receptors were sampled from a boy between 5 and 17 years old with moderate ulcerative colitis.

The chain uses TRBV7-5 and TRBJ2-6. TRBV7-5 is described as a pseudogene. This CDR3 spans 16 amino acids. CDR3 amino acids: CVRSLFWLTGANVLTF. The CDR3 DNA sequence: TGTGTCAGAAGCTTATTTTGGCTAACCGGGGCCAACGTCCTGACTTTC.

The chain carries TRBV2 and TRBJ2-3, with D possibly being TRBD2 (6 bases). The germline V gene encodes CDR1 SNHLY and CDR2 FYNNEI. The CDR3 consists of 12 residues. V dropped 4 bases and J dropped 5 bases, with 7 bases sitting between them. The CDR3 nucleotides are TGTGCCAGCAGTGGAGCGGGAGATACGCAGTATTTT. Its translation: CASSGAGDTQYF. The full variable domain, in which reference TRBV2 and TRBJ2-3 provide the parts outside the CDR3, is EPEVTQTPSHQVTQMGQEVILRCVPISNHLYFYWYRQILGQKVEFLVSFYNNEISEKSEIFDDQFSVERPDGSNFTLKIRSTKLEDSAMYFCASSGAGDTQYFGPGTRLTVL.

The chain combines TRBV27 with TRBJ1-1, with D hard to call. This CDR3 is 15 amino acids long. Trimming removed 2 bases from V and 4 bases from J, with 14 bases in between. Germline assignment: CDR1 MNHEY and CDR2 SMNVEV (reference sequence). CDR3 region: CASSLASGLGTEAFF. CDR3 DNA: TGTGCCAGCAGTTTAGCATCGGGTTTGGGCACTGAAGCTTTCTTT.

V usage is TRBV5-1 and J usage is TRBJ1-6, with D possibly TRBD1 on 5 matching bases. V was pared by 2 bases and J by 2 bases, with 11 bases between. The CDR3 length is 16 residues. The germline V gene encodes CDR1 SGHRS and CDR2 YFSETQ. CDR3 residues: CASSFGGSTYNSPLHF. In DNA, the CDR3 is TGCGCCAGCAGCTTTGGGGGGTCGACCTATAATTCACCCCTCCACTTT.

In its sample, this clone was seen a few times. This sequence joins TRBV5-1 and TRBJ1-6, with TRBD1 identical over 8 bases. Per the germline V gene, CDR1 is SGHRS and CDR2 is YFSETQ. V dropped 2 bases and J dropped 14; count of bases not matched to a gene: 15. The CDR3 totals 16 residues. CDR3 residues: CASSFSSTGQGQALHF. Written as DNA, the CDR3 is TGCGCCAGCAGCTTCTCCTCAACTGGACAGGGCCAGGCCCTCCACTTT.

This clone was counted between two and nine times. The rearrangement joins TRBV2 to TRBJ2-7; maybe TRBD1 (5 bases). Looked up from germline, CDR1 is SNHLY and CDR2 is FYNNEI. The V gene lost 6 bases and the J gene lost 2 bases, with 17 bases spanning the gap. The CDR3 is made up of 15 amino acids. In nucleotides, the CDR3 is TGTGCCAGCAGCCCGTGGGGCGTGCGACCCTACGAGCAGTACTTC. It translates to CASSPWGVRPYEQYF.

V usage is TRBV19 and J usage is TRBJ2-5; 7 bases fit TRBD2. Germline V gene data show CDR1 as LNHDA and CDR2 as SQIVND (reference sequence). The CDR3 totals 15 residues. With 4 bases clipped from V and 7 bases from J, the junction kept 12 bases outside the gene matches. CDR3 protein: CASSTQARLAATQYF. CDR3 nucleotide sequence: TGTGCCAGTAGTACCCAAGCTCGACTAGCTGCGACCCAGTACTTC.

V gene TRBV7-2 combines with J gene TRBJ1-1; D is uncertain. CDR1 SGHTA and CDR2 FQGNSA come from the germline V gene. The germline V and J ends were trimmed by 2 bases and 0 bases, with 7 bases remaining between them. This CDR3 is built from 14 residues. The CDR3 sequence is CASSLRSMNTEAFF. The CDR3 nucleotides read TGTGCCAGCAGCTTAAGGAGCATGAACACTGAAGCTTTCTTT.

The chain is built from TRBV15 and TRBJ2-4; 9 positions agree with TRBD2. In germline, CDR1 is LNHNV, CDR2 YYDKDF (reference sequence). V trimming: 2 bases; J trimming: 0 bases; junction bases outside the gene matches: 5. The CDR3 runs 17 residues. The CDR3 reads CATSRIAGGLAKNIQYF. CDR3 nucleotides: TGTGCCACCAGCAGAATCGCGGGGGGGCTAGCCAAAAACATTCAGTACTTC.

The J gene is TRBJ2-7, the V gene TRBV7-2, with D uncertain. Germline CDR1 SGHTA, CDR2 FQGNSA. This CDR3 region has 12 residues. V was cut by 0 bases and J by 5 bases, with 5 bases left in between. CDR3 bases: TGTGCCAGCAGCTTAGCCCTACACGAGCAGTACTTC. It encodes CASSLALHEQYF.

The chain couples TRBV4-1 to TRBJ2-3; D remains ambiguous. Trimming pared 0 bases from V and 4 bases from J, leaving 11 bases between. The CDR3 extends over 15 amino acids. Germline-derived CDR1 and CDR2 are MGHRA and YSYEKL. This CDR3 reads CASSQDRPDPDTQYF. The CDR3 DNA reads TGCGCCAGCAGCCAAGATCGCCCAGATCCAGATACGCAGTATTTT.

The chain carries TRBV7-9 and TRBJ1-4; D is uncertain. CDR1 and CDR2 from the germline V gene are SEHNR and FQNEAQ (reference sequence). The CDR3 runs to 14 residues. Deletions cut 6 bases from V and 7 bases from J, with 15 bases between. CDR3 sequence reads: CASSFRSSGEKLFF. The CDR3 DNA reads as TGTGCCAGCAGTTTTCGGAGTTCTGGTGAAAAACTGTTTTTT.

The chain carries TRBV10-3 and TRBJ2-1; 10 nucleotides agree with TRBD2. The CDR3 spans 14 residues. V shed 4 bases, J shed 9 bases, and the junction held 6 bases outside the gene matches. Germline-derived CDR1 and CDR2 are ENHRY and SYGVKD. CDR3 region: CAISGSGGTSEQFF. The DNA of the CDR3 is TGTGCCATCAGTGGTAGCGGGGGGACGAGTGAGCAGTTCTTC.

The table lists this clone with a few counts. The gene calls are TRBV25-1 and TRBJ2-5, with D perhaps TRBD1 (6 bases). Trimming left V 5 bases short and J 12 bases short, with 16 bases between. Germline lookup yields CDR1 MGHDK and CDR2 SYGVNS. The CDR3 covers 12 residues. Here the CDR3 DNA reads TGTGCCAGCAGTCCCTCGTGGGGGCAGAAGTACTTC. This codes for CASSPSWGQKYF.

V and J are TRBV19 and TRBJ2-3; no definite D call. The V end lost 9 bases, the J end lost 2 bases, and 6 bases lay between the germline ends. CDR1 LNHDA and CDR2 SQIVND come from the germline V gene (reference sequence). The CDR3 length is 11 residues. The chain's CDR3 is CASTYTDTQYF. The CDR3, as DNA: TGTGCCAGCACCTACACAGATACGCAGTATTTT. The variable domain in full, with the rest retrieved from reference TRBV19 and TRBJ2-3, is DGGITQSPKYLFRKEGQNVTLSCEQNLNHDAMYWYRQDPGQGLRLIYYSQIVNDFQKGDIAEGYSVSREKKESFPLTVTSAQKNPTAFYLCASTYTDTQYFGPGTRLTVL.

The V and J genes are TRBV5-5 and TRBJ1-1; 8 bases are shared with TRBD1. Unmatched junction bases numbered 15, after V lost 5 bases and J lost 9 bases. CDR1 SGHKS and CDR2 YYEKEE come from the germline V gene (reference sequence). This CDR3 has 15 residues. CDR3: CASRPINQGAYKAFF. As DNA, the CDR3 is TGTGCCAGCAGACCTATAAACCAGGGGGCTTATAAAGCTTTCTTT.

This chain uses TRBV27 with TRBJ2-7; tentative D call: TRBD1 (5 bases). The CDR3 extends over 14 amino acids. V gave up 3 bases and J gave up 7 bases, with 16 bases separating them. Per germline, CDR1 MNHEY and CDR2 SMNVEV (reference sequence). CDR3 nucleotides: TGTGCCAGCAGTTTGAGCAGGGTAGTCGAGGAGCAGTACTTC. Protein: CASSLSRVVEEQYF.

This rearrangement joins TRBV6-6 to TRBJ1-1, with 8 bases that match TRBD1. This CDR3 has 15 amino acids. Germline CDR1 reads MNHNY; CDR2 reads SVGAGI (reference sequence). J lost 2 bases, V lost 6 bases, and 8 bases had no gene match. The CDR3 DNA reads TGTGCCAGCAGATCCGGGACAGGAGGAAACACTGAAGCTTTCTTT. Encoded protein: CASRSGTGGNTEAFF.

The rearrangement links TRBV4-2 to TRBJ2-7; possibly TRBD1 for D (6 bases). Germline CDR1 and CDR2: LGHNA and YNFKEQ. V gave up 4 bases and J gave up 6 bases, with 34 bases separating them. The CDR3 totals 20 residues. The CDR3 sequence is CASSRIYTGKRSRLSGEQYF. The CDR3 bases are TGTGCCAGCAGCCGGATATATACAGGGAAGAGGTCAAGATTGAGTGGCGAGCAGTACTTC.

The chain is built from TRBV5-1 and TRBJ1-2, with a tentative D call TRBD1 (6 bases). The CDR3 covers 13 residues. Trimming took off 0 bases at V and 8 bases at J, with 11 bases between the two ends. Germline V gives CDR1 SGHRS, CDR2 YFSETQ. This chain's CDR3 is CASSLGQEGGYTF. DNA for the CDR3: TGCGCCAGCAGCTTGGGACAGGAGGGCGGCTACACCTTC.

The rearrangement joins TRBV9 to TRBJ2-1; 8 positions match TRBD2. CDR3 length: 14 residues. J lost 2 bases, V lost 6 bases, and 4 bases had no gene match. Per germline, CDR1 SGDLS and CDR2 YYNGEE. CDR3 coding DNA: TGTGCCAGCACGCGGGGGGAACCCTACAATGAGCAGTTCTTC. As protein: CASTRGEPYNEQFF.

The chain combines TRBV29-1 with TRBJ2-5; D is ambiguous. The CDR3 contains 11 residues. The ends were cut back, 6 bases at V and 5 bases at J, with 10 bases in the middle. The V gene's germline CDR1 is SQVTM and CDR2 ANQGSEA. The CDR3 coding sequence is TGCAGCGTCACCCATGGGGAGACCCAGTACTTC. Translated, it gives CSVTHGETQYF.

This chain joins TRBV5-6 and TRBJ1-2; D possibly corresponds to TRBD1 (5 bases). The CDR3 runs to 15 residues. The germline CDR1 and CDR2 sequences are SGHDT and YYEEEE. V was clipped by 6 bases and J by 4 bases, with 19 bases between them. The CDR3 loop reads CASIPEGSSGYGYTF. CDR3 nucleotide sequence: TGTGCCAGCATCCCTGAGGGGTCTTCGGGCTATGGCTACACCTTC.

The chain combines TRBV11-2 with TRBJ2-5; 7 nucleotides match TRBD2. The CDR3 extends over 12 amino acids. The germline gives CDR1 SGHAT, CDR2 FQNNGV. Unmatched junction bases numbered 6, after V lost 5 bases and J lost 9 bases. The CDR3 DNA follows: TGTGCCAGCAGCCTCGATCGGGGGGCCCAGTACTTC. This translates into CASSLDRGAQYF.

The V call is TRBV14, the J call TRBJ2-2; D perhaps matches TRBD2 (6 bases). Germline-derived CDR1 and CDR2 are SGHDN and FVKESK. The CDR3 covers 15 residues. V gave up 6 bases and J gave up 6 bases, with 17 bases separating them. As DNA, the CDR3 is TGTGCCAGCAGTTCAGGGAGGTTAAGGTCCGGGGAGCTGTTTTTT. Translating gives CASSSGRLRSGELFF.